Below, 19 T cell receptor beta chains from the same sample are listed, as sequenced in a study of PD-1 blockade in mismatch repair-deficient tumors. Generated by immunoSEQ multiplex PCR, the TCRdb table keeps only in-frame clones and is missing some. The sample lists approximately 80,000 clones, roughly 80% occurring once. The specimen comprised peripheral blood, sampled 44 weeks after starting pembrolizumab. The receptors originated from an adult with mismatch repair-deficient cancer.

The chain combines TRBV2 with TRBJ1-2; D possibly corresponds to TRBD1 (5 bases). The germline V gene encodes CDR1 SNHLY and CDR2 FYNNEI. This CDR3 is 14 amino acids long. V was cut by 3 bases and J by 4 bases, with 12 bases left in between. CDR3 in DNA: TGTGCCAGCAGTGAGCAGGGAGGGACCTATGGCTACACCTTC. Translating it yields CASSEQGGTYGYTF.

The chain uses TRBV2 and TRBJ2-1; unclear D gene. Germline V gives CDR1 SNHLY, CDR2 FYNNEI. V was clipped by 11 bases and J by 12 bases, with 11 bases between them. There are 9 residues in the CDR3. This CDR3 reads CAGPMGQFF. The CDR3 bases are TGTGCCGGGCCAATGGGGCAGTTCTTC. Variable domain in full (rest from reference TRBV2 and TRBJ2-1): EPEVTQTPSHQVTQMGQEVILRCVPISNHLYFYWYRQILGQKVEFLVSFYNNEISEKSEIFDDQFSVERPDGSNFTLKIRSTKLEDSAMYFCAGPMGQFFGPGTRLTVL.

The chain couples TRBV7-6 to TRBJ2-1, with 12 bases lining up with TRBD2. Trimming cost V 6 bases and J 10 bases; bases outside gene matches: 7. Looked up from germline, CDR1 is SGHVS and CDR2 is FNYEAQ. CDR3 length: 14 residues. Written as DNA, the CDR3 is TGTGCCAGCAGGCCCGGGACTAGCGGGTTCGAGCAGTTCTTC. Amino acid sequence: CASRPGTSGFEQFF.

This chain joins TRBV6-1 and TRBJ2-2; a weak D match, TRBD2 (7 bases). The CDR3 spans 15 residues. Trimming cost V 8 bases and J 6 bases, with 19 bases left between them. In germline, CDR1 is MNHNS, CDR2 SASEGT. The CDR3 here is CASAELGGASGELFF. The DNA for the CDR3 is TGTGCCAGCGCCGAGTTGGGGGGGGCGTCCGGGGAGCTGTTTTTT.

This clone was observed a handful of times. The chain has TRBV10-3 and TRBJ2-7; perhaps D is TRBD1 or TRBD2 (6 bases each). V was shortened by 10 bases and J by 2 bases, with 24 bases between the two germline ends. This CDR3 comprises 16 residues. Germline lookup yields CDR1 ENHRY and CDR2 SYGVKD. DNA for the CDR3: TGTGCCACCACGGGGGACACCAGCCCTTATACCTACGAGCAGTACTTC. This sequence encodes CATTGDTSPYTYEQYF.

This clone was observed a handful of times. The rearrangement links TRBV9 to TRBJ2-1, with D perhaps given as TRBD1 or TRBD2 (5 bases each). Trimming shortened V by 4 bases and J by 4 bases, and 18 bases separated the two germline ends. This CDR3 has 16 residues. Per the germline V gene, CDR1 is SGDLS and CDR2 is YYNGEE. CDR3 DNA: TGTGCCAGCAGCACACCCCGGGACGGACATTACAATGAGCAGTTCTTC. Amino acid sequence: CASSTPRDGHYNEQFF.

This sequence joins TRBV6-6 and TRBJ1-2; no definite D call. Germline CDR1 and CDR2: MNHNY and SVGAGI (reference sequence). V was cut by 7 bases and J by 7 bases, with 19 bases left in between. The CDR3 consists of 14 residues. CDR3 sequence (DNA): TGTGCCAGCATTTCAGGAGGAGGAATCTCTGGCTACACCTTC. Protein sequence: CASISGGGISGYTF.

The rearrangement links TRBV6-1 to TRBJ1-1; no reliable D call. V gave up 2 bases and J gave up 7 bases, with 14 bases separating them. The CDR3 extends over 14 amino acids. The germline V gene has CDR1 MNHNS and CDR2 SASEGT. The CDR3 coding sequence is TGTGCCAGCAGTGAATATAGGGCAGTCGATGAAGCTTTCTTT. Amino acid sequence: CASSEYRAVDEAFF.

The chain joins TRBV5-1 to TRBJ1-4; 7 bases are shared with TRBD1. This CDR3 region has 15 residues. V lost 0 bases to trimming and J lost 6 bases; unmatched junction nucleotides: 5. From germline, CDR1 is SGHRS and CDR2 YFSETQ. CDR3 sequence: CASSLATGRDEKLFF. The DNA of the CDR3 is TGCGCCAGCAGCTTGGCGACAGGGCGGGATGAAAAACTGTTTTTT.

The CDR3 coding sequence is TGTGCCATCAGTGAGCCAGGACTAGCGGGAGGGACCGGGGAGCTGTTTTTT. Its translation: CAISEPGLAGGTGELFF. The J gene is TRBJ2-2, the V gene TRBV10-3; 15 nucleotides agree with TRBD2. Per germline, CDR1 ENHRY and CDR2 SYGVKD. The CDR3 is made up of 17 amino acids. V was clipped by 2 bases and J by 5 bases; unmatched bases: 3.

This clone was counted once. The V and J genes are TRBV9 and TRBJ2-5; a possible D gene is TRBD2 (6 bases). Germline CDR1 and CDR2: SGDLS and YYNGEE. CDR3 size: 14 residues. Between the trimmed V and J ends, which lost 0 bases and 5 bases, there was a span of 11 bases. In nucleotides, the CDR3 is TGTGCCAGCAGCGTAGGATCTGGGAGGGAGACCCAGTACTTC. Encoded protein: CASSVGSGRETQYF.

V and J are TRBV7-3 and TRBJ1-1; tentatively, D is TRBD1 (5 bases). This CDR3 region has 15 residues. The V and J ends lost 1 base and 3 bases respectively, with 12 bases between them. Germline loops: CDR1 SGHTA, CDR2 FQGTGA. The CDR3 spells CASSLIRGRDTEAFF. CDR3 in DNA: TGTGCCAGCAGCTTAATACGGGGGAGGGACACTGAAGCTTTCTTT.

The chain joins TRBV21-1 to TRBJ2-7; the DNA was not compared with TRBD1, the D call given in the table. TRBV21-1 is flagged as a pseudogene. This CDR3 contains 15 residues. In DNA, the CDR3 is TGTGCCAGCAGCAAAGAGGCAGGGGGCACCTACGAGCAGTACTTC. Amino acids: CASSKEAGGTYEQYF.

The chain has TRBV6-5 and TRBJ1-1; perhaps TRBD1 as D (5 bases). This CDR3 is 14 amino acids long. Germline V gene lookup returns CDR1 MNHEY and CDR2 SVGAGI. Trimming left V 0 bases short and J 11 bases short, with 16 bases between. In DNA, the CDR3 is TGTGCCAGCAGTTACTCGGGAGGGGCGCGATCGGCTTTCTTT. This encodes CASSYSGGARSAFF.

The rearrangement uses TRBV7-9 and TRBJ2-5; D unclear. The CDR3 is made up of 11 amino acids. V was trimmed by 3 bases and J by 4 bases, leaving 3 bases between them. Germline V gene lookup returns CDR1 SEHNR and CDR2 FQNEAQ (reference sequence). CDR3 nucleotides: TGTGCCAGCAGCTTTAGAGAGACCCAGTACTTC. Its protein is CASSFRETQYF.

The chain links TRBV6-6 to TRBJ2-7, with D perhaps assigned TRBD1 or TRBD2 (5 bases each). The CDR3 is 10 residues long. Per the germline V gene, CDR1 is MNHNY and CDR2 is SVGAGI (reference sequence). V lost 10 bases to trimming and J lost 6 bases, with 10 bases between them. The CDR3 region is CAIGDREQYF. CDR3 DNA: TGTGCCATCGGGGACCGCGAGCAGTACTTC.

The chain joins TRBV5-1 to TRBJ2-7, with 7 bases that match TRBD2. CDR3 length equals 15 residues. CDR1 is SGHRS, CDR2 YFSETQ, per germline. After removal of 1 base from V and 2 bases from J, the junction contained 6 bases not matched to a gene. CDR3 region: CASSLFSGPAYEQYF. The CDR3 nucleotides are TGCGCCAGCAGCTTGTTTAGCGGGCCAGCCTACGAGCAGTACTTC.

This clone was detected once. The CDR3 DNA sequence: TGTGCCAGCAGCTCCGCGGGTGGGGCCAACGTCCTGACTTTC. Protein sequence: CASSSAGGANVLTF. This chain connects TRBV7-9 to TRBJ2-6; D perhaps matches TRBD2 (5 bases). The CDR3 length is 14 residues. With 4 bases removed from V and 3 bases from J, the gap between germline ends came to 7 bases. Looked up from germline, CDR1 is SEHNR and CDR2 is FQNEAQ (reference sequence).

This chain connects TRBV29-1 to TRBJ1-2; 7 positions agree with TRBD1. The CDR3 contains 12 residues. Germline loops: CDR1 SQVTM, CDR2 ANQGSEA. V shed 6 bases and J 5 bases; nucleotides not matched to a gene: 6. CDR3 sequence (DNA): TGCAGCGTCCCGACAGGGAGGTATGGCTACACCTTC. Translated, it gives CSVPTGRYGYTF. Drawing the rest from reference TRBV29-1 and TRBJ1-2, the complete variable domain is SAVISQKPSRDICQRGTSLTIQCQVDSQVTMMFWYRQQPGQSLTLIATANQGSEATYESGFVIDKFPISRPNLTFSTLTVSNMSPEDSSIYLCSVPTGRYGYTFGSGTRLTVV.